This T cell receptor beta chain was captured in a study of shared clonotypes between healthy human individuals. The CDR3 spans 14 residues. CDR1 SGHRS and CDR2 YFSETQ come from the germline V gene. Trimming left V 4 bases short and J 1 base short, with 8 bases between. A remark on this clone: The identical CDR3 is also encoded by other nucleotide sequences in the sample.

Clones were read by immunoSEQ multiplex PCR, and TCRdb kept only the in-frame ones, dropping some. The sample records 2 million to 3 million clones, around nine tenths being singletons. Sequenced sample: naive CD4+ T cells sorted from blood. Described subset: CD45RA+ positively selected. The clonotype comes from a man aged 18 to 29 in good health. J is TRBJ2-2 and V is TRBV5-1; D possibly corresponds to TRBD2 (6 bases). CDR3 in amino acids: CASSRGGNTGELFF. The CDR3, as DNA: TGCGCCAGCAGCAGGGGAGGGAACACCGGGGAGCTGTTTTTT.